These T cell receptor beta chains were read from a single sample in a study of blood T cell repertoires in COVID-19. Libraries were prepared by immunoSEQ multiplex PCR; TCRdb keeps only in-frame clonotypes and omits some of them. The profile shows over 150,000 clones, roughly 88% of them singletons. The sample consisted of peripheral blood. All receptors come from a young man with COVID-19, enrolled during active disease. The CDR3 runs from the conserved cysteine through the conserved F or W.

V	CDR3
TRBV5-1	CASSSFAGGPSDTQYF
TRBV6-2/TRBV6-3	CASSQLQGNQPQHF
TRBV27	CASNPGLAYNEQFF
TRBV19	CASSITSGTSYNEQFF
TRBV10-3	CAIRSTSGATDTQYF
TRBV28	CATRELPSYEQYF
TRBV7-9	CASSPWRGATNEKLLF
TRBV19	CASRLGGRSNQPQHF
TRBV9	CASNLLGGNEQFF
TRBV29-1	CSVVLIGLGTDTQYF
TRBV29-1	CSVVGLAGKFSSYNEQFF
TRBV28	CASSLVSVNQPQHF
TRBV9	CASSHPTGGAYNEQFF